This T cell receptor beta chain was captured in a study of regulatory T cells in long-lasting Graves disease. The CDR3 covers 15 residues. Unmatched junction bases numbered 7, after V lost 8 bases and J lost 3 bases. Germline-derived CDR1 and CDR2 are MNHNS and SASEGT. This clonotype has a count of ten or more. The antigen is unknown. Time point defined: newly diagnosed GD, antithyroid drugs for less than 3 months. PBMC-extracted RNA yielded the TCR library. According to the study, TCR beta libraries were built with iRepertoire HTBI primers and CDR3-region Arm-PCR. TCRdb independently ran MiXCR on the multiplex PCR reads; one entry per CDR3 protein. The sample contains about 470,000 distinct CDR3 sequences, 14% to 15% of which appear only once. Findings and caveats of the study: For persistent Graves' patients, TCR diversity was lower than for newly diagnosed ones.

The same specimen was also included in a second study, on T cells in Graves' hyperthyroidism and ophthalmopathy. That source notes: During a first-round RT-PCR of the TCR CDR3, the HTBI primer set was used.

The chain uses TRBV6-1 and TRBJ1-6; 7 nucleotides agree with TRBD1. Material: peripheral blood mononuclear cells (PBMCs), obtained at new diagnosis, from a patient treated with antithyroid drugs. This TCR came from a woman under 40 with Graves disease. The CDR3 coding sequence is TGTGCCAGCCGAGAACAGGGGTTCTATAATTCACCCCTCCACTTT. This codes for CASREQGFYNSPLHF.